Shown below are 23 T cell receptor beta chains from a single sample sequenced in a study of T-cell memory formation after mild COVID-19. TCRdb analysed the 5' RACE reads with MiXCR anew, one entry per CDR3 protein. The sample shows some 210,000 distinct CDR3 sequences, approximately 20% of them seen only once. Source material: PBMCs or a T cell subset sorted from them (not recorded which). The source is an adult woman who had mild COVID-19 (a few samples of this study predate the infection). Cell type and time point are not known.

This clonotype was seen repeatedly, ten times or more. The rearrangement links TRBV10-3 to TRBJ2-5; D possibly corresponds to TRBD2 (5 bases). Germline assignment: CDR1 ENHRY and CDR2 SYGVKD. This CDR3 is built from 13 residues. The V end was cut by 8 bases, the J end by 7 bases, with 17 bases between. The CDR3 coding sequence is TGTGCCATCTCCTCCGGGGAGTATGCGACCCAGTACTTC. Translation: CAISSGEYATQYF.

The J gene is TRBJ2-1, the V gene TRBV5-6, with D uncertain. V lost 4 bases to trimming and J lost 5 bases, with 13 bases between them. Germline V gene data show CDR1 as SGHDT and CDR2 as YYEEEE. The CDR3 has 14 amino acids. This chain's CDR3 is CASSLSHIDNEQFF. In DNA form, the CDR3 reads TGTGCCAGCAGCCTTAGCCATATCGACAATGAGCAGTTCTTC.

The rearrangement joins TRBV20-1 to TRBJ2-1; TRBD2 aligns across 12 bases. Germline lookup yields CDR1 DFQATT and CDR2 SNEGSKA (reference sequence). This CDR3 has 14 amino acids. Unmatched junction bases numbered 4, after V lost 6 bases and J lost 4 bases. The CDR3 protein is CSARTSGNYNEQFF. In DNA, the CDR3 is TGCAGTGCCCGGACTAGCGGGAATTACAATGAGCAGTTCTTC.

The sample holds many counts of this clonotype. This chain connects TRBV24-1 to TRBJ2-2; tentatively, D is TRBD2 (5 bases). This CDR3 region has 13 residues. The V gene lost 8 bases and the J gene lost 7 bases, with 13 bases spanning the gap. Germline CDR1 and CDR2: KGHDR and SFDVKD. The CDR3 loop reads CATMEEWGGELFF. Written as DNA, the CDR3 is TGTGCCACCATGGAGGAATGGGGCGGGGAGCTGTTTTTT.

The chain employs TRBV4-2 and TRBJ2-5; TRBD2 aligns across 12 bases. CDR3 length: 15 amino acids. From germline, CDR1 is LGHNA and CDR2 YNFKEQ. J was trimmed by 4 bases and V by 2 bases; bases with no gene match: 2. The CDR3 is CASSQPGLAGETQYF. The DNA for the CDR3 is TGTGCCAGCAGCCAACCGGGACTAGCGGGAGAGACCCAGTACTTC.

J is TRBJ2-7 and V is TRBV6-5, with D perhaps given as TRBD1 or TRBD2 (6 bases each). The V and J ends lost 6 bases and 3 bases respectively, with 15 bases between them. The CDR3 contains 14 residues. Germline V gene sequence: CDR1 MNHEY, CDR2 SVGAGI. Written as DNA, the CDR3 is TGTGCCAGCAGACGGGGGCCGAACCACTACGAGCAGTACTTC. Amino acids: CASRRGPNHYEQYF.

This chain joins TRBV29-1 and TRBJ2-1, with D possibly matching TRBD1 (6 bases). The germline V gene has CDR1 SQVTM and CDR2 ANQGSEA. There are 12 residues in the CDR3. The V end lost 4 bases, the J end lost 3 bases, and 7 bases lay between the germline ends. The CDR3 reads CSVAGHYNEQFF. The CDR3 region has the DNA TGCAGCGTTGCGGGACACTACAATGAGCAGTTCTTC.

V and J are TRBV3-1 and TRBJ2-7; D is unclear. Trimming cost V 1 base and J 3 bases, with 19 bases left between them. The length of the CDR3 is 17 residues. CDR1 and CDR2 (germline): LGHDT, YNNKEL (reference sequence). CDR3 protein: CASSQGALRMLGYEQYF. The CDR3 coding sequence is TGTGCCAGCAGCCAAGGTGCCCTGCGGATGTTAGGCTACGAGCAGTACTTC.

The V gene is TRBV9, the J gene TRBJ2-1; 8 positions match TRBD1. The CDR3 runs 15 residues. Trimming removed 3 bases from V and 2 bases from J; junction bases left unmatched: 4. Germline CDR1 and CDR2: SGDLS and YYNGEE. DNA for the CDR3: TGTGCCAGCAGCGCTACGGGACAGGCCTACAATGAGCAGTTCTTC. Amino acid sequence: CASSATGQAYNEQFF.

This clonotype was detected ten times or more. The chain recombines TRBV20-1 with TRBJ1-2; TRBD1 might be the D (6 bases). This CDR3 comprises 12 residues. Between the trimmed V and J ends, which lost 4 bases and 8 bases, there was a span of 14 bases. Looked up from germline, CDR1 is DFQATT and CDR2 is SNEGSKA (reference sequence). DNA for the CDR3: TGCAGTGCTACGGGGGCAGCGGAAGGCTACACCTTC. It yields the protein CSATGAAEGYTF.

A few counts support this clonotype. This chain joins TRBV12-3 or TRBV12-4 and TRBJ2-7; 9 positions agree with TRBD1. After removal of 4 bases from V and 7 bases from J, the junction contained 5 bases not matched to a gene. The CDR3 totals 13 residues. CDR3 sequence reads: CASSWDRAREQYF. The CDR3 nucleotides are TGTGCCAGCAGTTGGGACAGGGCGAGGGAGCAGTACTTC.

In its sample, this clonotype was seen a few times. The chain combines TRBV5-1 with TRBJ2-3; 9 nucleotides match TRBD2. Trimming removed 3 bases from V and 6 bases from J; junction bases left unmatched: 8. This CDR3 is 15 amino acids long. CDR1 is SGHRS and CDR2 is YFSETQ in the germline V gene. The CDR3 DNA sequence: TGCGCCAGCAGCTCACCGGGACTAGCCATGGATACGCAGTATTTT. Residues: CASSSPGLAMDTQYF.

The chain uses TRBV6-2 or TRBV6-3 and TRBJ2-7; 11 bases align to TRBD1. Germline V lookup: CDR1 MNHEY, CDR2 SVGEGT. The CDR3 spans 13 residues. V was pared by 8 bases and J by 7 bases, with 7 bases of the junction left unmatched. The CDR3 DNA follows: TGTGCCAGCGGACAGGGGGCAGCGGGAGAGCAGTACTTC. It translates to CASGQGAAGEQYF.

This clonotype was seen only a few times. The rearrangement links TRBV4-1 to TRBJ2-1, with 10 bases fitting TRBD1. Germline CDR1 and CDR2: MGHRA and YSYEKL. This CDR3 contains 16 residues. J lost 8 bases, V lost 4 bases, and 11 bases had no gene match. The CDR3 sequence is CASSPDPGQGIDEQFF. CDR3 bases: TGCGCCAGCAGCCCGGATCCGGGACAGGGGATCGATGAGCAGTTCTTC.

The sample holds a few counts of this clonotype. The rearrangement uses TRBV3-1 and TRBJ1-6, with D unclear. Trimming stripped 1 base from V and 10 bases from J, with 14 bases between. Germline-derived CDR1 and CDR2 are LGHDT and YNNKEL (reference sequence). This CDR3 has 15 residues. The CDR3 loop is CASSQGSWVGSPLHF. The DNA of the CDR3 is TGTGCCAGCAGCCAAGGCTCCTGGGTCGGCTCACCCCTCCACTTT.

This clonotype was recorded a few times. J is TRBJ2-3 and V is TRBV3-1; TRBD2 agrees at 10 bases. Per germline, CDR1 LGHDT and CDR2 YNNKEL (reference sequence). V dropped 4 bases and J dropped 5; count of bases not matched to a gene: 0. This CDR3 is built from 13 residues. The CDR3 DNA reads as TGTGCCAGCAGCCGACTAGCGGGAGATACGCAGTATTTT. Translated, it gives CASSRLAGDTQYF.

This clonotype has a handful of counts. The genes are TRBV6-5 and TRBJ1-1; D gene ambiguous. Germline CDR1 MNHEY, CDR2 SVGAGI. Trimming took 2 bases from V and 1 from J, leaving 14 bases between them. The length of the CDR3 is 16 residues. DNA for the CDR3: TGTGCCAGCAGTTACGGTCCCGAGACGGGGAACACTGAAGCTTTCTTT. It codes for CASSYGPETGNTEAFF.

The CDR3 bases are TGTGCCAGCAGCGAGATCACTAGCCACGGGGAGCTGTTTTTT. As protein: CASSEITSHGELFF. The chain employs TRBV9 and TRBJ2-2; TRBD2 might be the D (6 bases). CDR3 length: 14 residues. Trimming pared 3 bases from V and 7 bases from J, leaving 13 bases between. Germline V lookup: CDR1 SGDLS, CDR2 YYNGEE.

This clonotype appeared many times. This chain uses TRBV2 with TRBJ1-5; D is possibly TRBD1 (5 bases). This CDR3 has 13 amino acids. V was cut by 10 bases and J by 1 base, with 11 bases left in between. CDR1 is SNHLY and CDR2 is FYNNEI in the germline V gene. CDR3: CAKGLGSNQPQHF. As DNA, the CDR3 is TGTGCCAAGGGGCTTGGGAGCAATCAGCCCCAGCATTTT.

CDR3 in DNA: TGTGCCAGCAGCTTATCGGACATGAACACTGAAGCTTTCTTT. It codes for CASSLSDMNTEAFF. The chain employs TRBV7-9 and TRBJ1-1, with a tentative D call TRBD1 (5 bases). The V end was cut by 2 bases, the J end by 0 bases, with 7 bases between. Germline V gene lookup returns CDR1 SEHNR and CDR2 FQNEAQ (reference sequence). This CDR3 region has 14 residues.

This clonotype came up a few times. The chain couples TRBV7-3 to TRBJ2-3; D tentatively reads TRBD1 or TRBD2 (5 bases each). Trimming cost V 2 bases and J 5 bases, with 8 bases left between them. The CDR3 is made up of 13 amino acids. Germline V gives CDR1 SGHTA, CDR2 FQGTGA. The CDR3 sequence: CASSLGTGDTQYF. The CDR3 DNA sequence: TGTGCCAGCAGCTTAGGGACCGGAGATACGCAGTATTTT.

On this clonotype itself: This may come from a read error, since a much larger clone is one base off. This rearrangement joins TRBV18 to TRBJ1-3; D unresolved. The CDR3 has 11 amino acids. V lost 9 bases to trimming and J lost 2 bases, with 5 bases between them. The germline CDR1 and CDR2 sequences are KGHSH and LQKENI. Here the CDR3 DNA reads TGTGCCAGTTCCACTGGAAACACCATATATTTT. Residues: CASSTGNTIYF.

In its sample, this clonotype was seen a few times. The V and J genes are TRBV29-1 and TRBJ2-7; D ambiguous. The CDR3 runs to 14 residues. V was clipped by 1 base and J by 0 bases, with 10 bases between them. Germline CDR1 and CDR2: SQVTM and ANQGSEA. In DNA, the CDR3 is TGCAGCGTTGAAGGGGCCTCCAGCTCCTACGAGCAGTACTTC. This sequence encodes CSVEGASSSYEQYF.